The sequence of this T cell receptor beta chain was determined in a study of cytomegalovirus exposure and HLA in healthy donors. Study results and limitations: There were over 150 TCR beta chains listed as cytomegalovirus-associated. Presence/absence analyses treated sequencing depth as roughly uniform across donors. Being productive about 87% or about 30% of the time was typical of most TCR beta V segments in an earlier analysis.

For this clone: Its antigen is undetermined.

Vbeta (60) and Jbeta (13) primers were used in the PCR. Here immunoSEQ multiplex PCR was the method, and the copy in TCRdb shows in-frame clones only, minus some. The sample records about 130,000 clones, less than 85% being singletons. CDR1 KGHSH and CDR2 LQKENI come from the germline V gene. V dropped 4 bases and J dropped 7; count of bases not matched to a gene: 3. This CDR3 spans 15 amino acids. Healthy donors of bone marrow made up the group. The J gene is TRBJ2-1, the V gene TRBV18, with 14 bases fitting TRBD2. The origin of this receptor is a female donor in good health and CMV-seronegative. Sequencing used PBMCs. CDR3 nucleotide sequence: TGTGCCAGCTCACGTCGGACTAGCGGGAGGAATGAGCAGTTCTTC. It is translated as CASSRRTSGRNEQFF.